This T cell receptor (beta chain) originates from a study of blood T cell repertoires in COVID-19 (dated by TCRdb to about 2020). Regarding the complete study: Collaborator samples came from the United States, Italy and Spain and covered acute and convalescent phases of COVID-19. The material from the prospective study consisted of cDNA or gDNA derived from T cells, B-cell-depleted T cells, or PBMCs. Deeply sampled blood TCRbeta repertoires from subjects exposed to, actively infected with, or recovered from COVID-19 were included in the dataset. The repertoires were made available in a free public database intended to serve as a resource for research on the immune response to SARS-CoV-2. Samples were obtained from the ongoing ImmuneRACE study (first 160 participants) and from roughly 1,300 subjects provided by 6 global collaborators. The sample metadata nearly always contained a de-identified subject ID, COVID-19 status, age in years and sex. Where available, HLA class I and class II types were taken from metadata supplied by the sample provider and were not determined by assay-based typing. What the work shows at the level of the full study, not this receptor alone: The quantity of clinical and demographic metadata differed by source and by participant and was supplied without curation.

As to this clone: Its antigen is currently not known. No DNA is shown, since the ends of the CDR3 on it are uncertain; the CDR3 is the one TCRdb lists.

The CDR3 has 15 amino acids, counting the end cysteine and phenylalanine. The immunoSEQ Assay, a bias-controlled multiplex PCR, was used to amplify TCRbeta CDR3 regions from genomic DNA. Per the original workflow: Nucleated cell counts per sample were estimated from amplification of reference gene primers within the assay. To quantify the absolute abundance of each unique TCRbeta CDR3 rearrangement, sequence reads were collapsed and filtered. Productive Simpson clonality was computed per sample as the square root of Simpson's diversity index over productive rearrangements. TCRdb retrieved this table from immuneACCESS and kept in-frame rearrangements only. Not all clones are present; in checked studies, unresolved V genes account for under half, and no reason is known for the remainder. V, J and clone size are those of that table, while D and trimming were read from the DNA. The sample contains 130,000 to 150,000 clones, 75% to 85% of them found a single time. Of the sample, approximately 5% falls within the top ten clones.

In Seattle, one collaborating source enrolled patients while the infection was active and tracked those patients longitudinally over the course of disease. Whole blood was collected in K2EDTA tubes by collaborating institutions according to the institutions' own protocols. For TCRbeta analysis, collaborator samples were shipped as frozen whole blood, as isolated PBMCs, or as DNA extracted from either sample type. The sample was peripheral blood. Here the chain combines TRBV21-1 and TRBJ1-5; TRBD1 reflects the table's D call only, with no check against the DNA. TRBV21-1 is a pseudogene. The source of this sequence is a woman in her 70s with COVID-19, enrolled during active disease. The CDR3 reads CASSKFGRGNQPQHF.